The 25 T cell receptor beta chains below come from one sample, sequenced in a study of T cell responses to AZD1222 COVID-19 vaccine. Method: immunoSEQ multiplex PCR; TCRdb's copy keeps in-frame clones and lacks some. The table has over 150,000 clones, 88% seen once. The sample was peripheral blood, taken on day 0 of AZD1222 vaccination. Every receptor here comes from an adult in good health.

The chain couples TRBV18 to TRBJ2-5, with 10 positions matching TRBD1. Per germline, CDR1 KGHSH and CDR2 LQKENI. The V segment lost 6 bases and the J segment 3 bases; nucleotides outside the gene matches: 4. There are 14 residues in the CDR3. The CDR3 DNA reads TGTGCCAGCTCCGGACAGGGGGACGAAGAGACCCAGTACTTC. This translates into CASSGQGDEETQYF.

The chain carries TRBV27 and TRBJ1-1; D is unclear. Germline CDR1 is MNHEY and CDR2 is SMNVEV (reference sequence). This CDR3 has 14 residues. Trimming cost V 5 bases and J 4 bases, with 14 bases left between them. Here the CDR3 DNA reads TGTGCCAGCAGTCACGAGTTTGGAGGCACTGAAGCTTTCTTT. Its protein product is CASSHEFGGTEAFF.

The chain joins TRBV28 to TRBJ2-7, with 9 bases matching TRBD2. This CDR3 spans 16 amino acids. J gave up 3 bases and V 6 bases, and 12 bases lay outside the gene matches. Germline assignment: CDR1 MDHEN and CDR2 SYDVKM. The CDR3 sequence: CASSPAGGLGFYEQYF. The CDR3, as DNA: TGTGCCAGCAGCCCAGCGGGGGGCCTTGGGTTCTACGAGCAGTACTTC.

The rearrangement links TRBV6-5 to TRBJ2-3; 7 positions match TRBD2. The CDR3 is 14 residues long. The V gene end was trimmed by 3 bases and the J gene end by 6 bases; junction bases not matched to a gene: 6. The germline V gene encodes CDR1 MNHEY and CDR2 SVGAGI. For the CDR3, the DNA is TGTGCCAGCAGTTATGAGACTAGCTGGGATACGCAGTATTTT. Its translation is CASSYETSWDTQYF.

This sequence joins TRBV23-1 and TRBJ1-5; D is uncertain. TRBV23-1 is treated as an ORF (open reading frame) with a function not yet certain. This CDR3 region has 14 residues. The V gene lost 0 bases and the J gene lost 4 bases, with 7 bases spanning the gap. In DNA form, the CDR3 reads TGCGCCAGCAGTCAATCGTGGCTAAATCAGCCCCAGCATTTT. Translated, it gives CASSQSWLNQPQHF.

V usage is TRBV6-1 and J usage is TRBJ2-2; 10 nucleotides line up with TRBD1. This CDR3 is built from 15 residues. Looked up from germline, CDR1 is MNHNS and CDR2 is SASEGT. With 1 base clipped from V and 5 bases from J, the junction kept 1 base outside the gene matches. DNA of the CDR3: TGTGCCAGCAGTGAAGGGACAGGGGGGACCGGGGAGCTGTTTTTT. Protein: CASSEGTGGTGELFF.

This rearrangement joins TRBV6-5 to TRBJ2-7; 8 nucleotides agree with TRBD2. Losses at the gene ends were 0 bases for V and 7 bases for J; bases not matched to a gene: 8. The CDR3 extends over 15 amino acids. In germline, CDR1 is MNHEY, CDR2 SVGAGI. This CDR3 reads CASSYSWRGVREQYF. CDR3 coding DNA: TGTGCCAGCAGTTACTCCTGGCGGGGGGTCCGGGAGCAGTACTTC.

The chain couples TRBV10-3 to TRBJ1-2, with no clear D. The CDR3 length is 12 residues. In germline, CDR1 is ENHRY, CDR2 SYGVKD. The V end was cut by 2 bases, the J end by 4 bases, with 5 bases between. CDR3 sequence reads: CAISESTYGYTF. CDR3 DNA sequence: TGTGCCATCAGTGAGAGCACCTATGGCTACACCTTC.

The chain links TRBV6-1 to TRBJ1-2, with D uncertain. Germline V lookup: CDR1 MNHNS, CDR2 SASEGT. The V and J ends lost 1 base and 0 bases respectively, with 6 bases between them. There are 14 residues in the CDR3. CDR3 residues: CASSEGGTNYGYTF. The CDR3 DNA sequence: TGTGCCAGCAGTGAAGGAGGGACTAACTATGGCTACACCTTC.

This chain uses TRBV5-6 with TRBJ2-3; 7 nucleotides match TRBD2. V lost 3 bases and J lost 2; bases outside the gene matches: 9. The CDR3 runs 16 residues. CDR1 is SGHDT and CDR2 is YYEEEE in the germline V gene. The CDR3 loop reads CASSSPSGTHTDTQYF. CDR3 DNA: TGTGCCAGCAGCTCACCTAGCGGAACCCACACAGATACGCAGTATTTT.

This chain links TRBV6-1 with TRBJ2-1; TRBD1 might be the D (5 bases). Germline values: CDR1 MNHNS, CDR2 SASEGT. The CDR3 loop spans 15 amino acids. Between the trimmed V and J ends, which lost 1 base and 9 bases, there was a span of 16 bases. This CDR3 is CASSEGSGPFGEQFF. CDR3 DNA: TGTGCCAGCAGTGAAGGGTCAGGGCCCTTCGGTGAGCAGTTCTTC.

In the case of this clone: The same CDR3 is also encoded by other DNA sequences in this sample. The gene calls are TRBV10-3 and TRBJ1-5; the D gene is possibly TRBD1 (6 bases). Trimming stripped 6 bases from V and 1 base from J, with 10 bases between. CDR3 size: 14 residues. Germline values: CDR1 ENHRY, CDR2 SYGVKD. The CDR3, as DNA: TGTGCCATCAGCCCGGGGGCAAGCAATCAGCCCCAGCATTTT. Its translation: CAISPGASNQPQHF.

The genes are TRBV6-5 and TRBJ1-6; TRBD1 might be the D (6 bases). CDR3 length equals 12 residues. Trimming left V 4 bases short and J 13 bases short, with 11 bases between. Germline loops: CDR1 MNHEY, CDR2 SVGAGI. In DNA form, the CDR3 reads TGTGCCAGCAGTTCAACAGGGTTCCCCCTCCACTTT. The encoded protein is CASSSTGFPLHF.

The V and J genes are TRBV7-9 and TRBJ1-4, with D unclear. Deletions cut 2 bases from V and 7 bases from J, with 2 bases between. Per the germline V gene, CDR1 is SEHNR and CDR2 is FQNEAQ (reference sequence). This CDR3 is built from 11 residues. CDR3 in DNA: TGTGCCAGCAGCTTAATTGAAAAACTGTTTTTT. This encodes CASSLIEKLFF.

The chain joins TRBV5-5 to TRBJ2-7; maybe TRBD1 (6 bases). Germline CDR1 is SGHKS and CDR2 is YYEKEE (reference sequence). This CDR3 comprises 15 residues. V was clipped by 0 bases and J by 0 bases, with 10 bases between them. The CDR3 bases are TGTGCCAGCAGCTTGGTCATGGGGGCCTCCTACGAGCAGTACTTC. The encoded protein is CASSLVMGASYEQYF.

This rearrangement joins TRBV19 to TRBJ1-5; D perhaps matches TRBD1 (6 bases). Germline V gene data show CDR1 as LNHDA and CDR2 as SQIVND (reference sequence). V dropped 9 bases and J dropped 0 bases, with 18 bases sitting between them. The CDR3 length is 16 residues. The CDR3 is CASDGGGGYSNQPQHF. CDR3 bases: TGTGCCAGCGACGGCGGAGGGGGATATAGCAATCAGCCCCAGCATTTT.

The chain couples TRBV19 to TRBJ2-3; the match to TRBD2 covers 13 bases. V dropped 6 bases and J dropped 1; count of bases not matched to a gene: 7. The germline gives CDR1 LNHDA, CDR2 SQIVND (reference sequence). The CDR3 sequence is 17 residues long. The CDR3 spells CASSTGLAGIGTDTQYF. Written as DNA, the CDR3 is TGTGCCAGTAGCACGGGACTAGCGGGGATCGGCACAGATACGCAGTATTTT.

The chain employs TRBV6-1 and TRBJ1-4, with D possibly matching TRBD1 (5 bases). Trimming cost V 2 bases and J 8 bases, with 15 bases left between them. This CDR3 has 15 amino acids. CDR1 and CDR2 from the germline V gene are MNHNS and SASEGT. CDR3 region: CASSELGVRGEKLFF. The CDR3 coding sequence is TGTGCCAGCAGTGAACTGGGGGTACGGGGGGAAAAACTGTTTTTT.

This rearrangement joins TRBV18 to TRBJ1-2, with D tentatively TRBD1 (5 bases). The CDR3 consists of 15 residues. Trimming cost V 3 bases and J 6 bases, with 17 bases left between them. Germline V gene data show CDR1 as KGHSH and CDR2 as LQKENI. The CDR3: CASSPAAVQGHGYTF. The CDR3 DNA is TGTGCCAGCTCACCCGCCGCGGTGCAGGGCCATGGCTACACCTTC.

V gene TRBV3-1 (or the pseudogene TRBV3-2) combines with J gene TRBJ2-1; TRBD2 agrees at 10 bases. With V trimmed by 4 bases and J by 1 base, 4 bases remained unmatched. The CDR3 spans 16 residues. CDR1 and CDR2 (germline): LGHDT, YNNKEL (reference sequence). CDR3 sequence: CASSPSGGASYNEQFF. CDR3 DNA: TGTGCCAGCAGCCCCAGCGGGGGGGCGTCCTACAATGAGCAGTTCTTC.

The rearrangement joins TRBV6-5 to TRBJ1-1, with unresolved D. The CDR3 contains 14 residues. V dropped 6 bases and J dropped 5 bases, with 16 bases sitting between them. Germline V gene sequence: CDR1 MNHEY, CDR2 SVGAGI. The CDR3 DNA sequence: TGTGCCAGCAGCCGAGACACGGGTCTAACTGAAGCTTTCTTT. As protein: CASSRDTGLTEAFF.

The chain combines TRBV3-1 (or the pseudogene TRBV3-2) with TRBJ2-1; D unresolved. The CDR3 covers 14 residues. Germline V gene sequence: CDR1 LGHDT, CDR2 YNNKEL (reference sequence). Trimming pared 1 base from V and 10 bases from J, leaving 14 bases between. The CDR3 is CASSQAATAHEQFF. The CDR3 DNA reads TGTGCCAGCAGCCAAGCGGCGACCGCCCACGAGCAGTTCTTC.

The DNA for the CDR3 is TGTGCCAGCAGCCAGCACACCCCGGACAGGTTCTGCGGGACTTGGAACACCGGGGAGCTGTTTTTT. It encodes CASSQHTPDRFCGTWNTGELFF. The rearrangement joins TRBV21-1 to TRBJ2-2; TRBD1 was called by the table and not checked on the DNA. TRBV21-1 constitutes a pseudogene. CDR3 length: 22 amino acids.

The CDR3 bases are TGTGCCAGCAGCCAAAGCTCCTACGAGCAGTACTTC. Translating it yields CASSQSSYEQYF. The chain uses TRBV3-1 (or the pseudogene TRBV3-2) and TRBJ2-7; no clear D. V was clipped by 2 bases and J by 0 bases, with 2 bases between them. CDR3 length: 12 residues. The germline V gene has CDR1 LGHDT and CDR2 YNNKEL (reference sequence).

CDR3 amino acids: CASSFLQGPYEQYF. The CDR3 region has the DNA TGCGCCAGCAGCTTCTTGCAGGGGCCCTACGAGCAGTACTTC. The rearrangement uses TRBV5-1 and TRBJ2-7; weak D call: TRBD1 (6 bases). In germline, CDR1 is SGHRS, CDR2 YFSETQ. V lost 2 bases, J lost 2 bases, and 11 bases lay in between. CDR3 length: 14 amino acids.